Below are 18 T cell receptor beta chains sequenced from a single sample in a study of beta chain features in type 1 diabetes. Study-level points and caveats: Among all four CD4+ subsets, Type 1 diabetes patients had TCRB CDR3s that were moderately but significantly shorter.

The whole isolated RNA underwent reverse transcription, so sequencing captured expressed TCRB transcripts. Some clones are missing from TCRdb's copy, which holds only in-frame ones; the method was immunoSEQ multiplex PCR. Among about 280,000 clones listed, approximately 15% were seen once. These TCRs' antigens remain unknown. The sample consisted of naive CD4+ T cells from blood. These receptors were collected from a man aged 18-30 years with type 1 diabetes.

CDR3 coding DNA: TGTGCCAGCAGGAGAAGGGGGACCTCTGGAAACACCATATATTTT. Its protein product is CASRRRGTSGNTIYF. The J gene is TRBJ1-3, the V gene TRBV27; D may be TRBD1 (6 bases). Trimming removed 6 bases from V and 0 bases from J, with 12 bases in between. The CDR3 has 15 amino acids. Germline CDR1 and CDR2: MNHEY and SMNVEV (reference sequence).

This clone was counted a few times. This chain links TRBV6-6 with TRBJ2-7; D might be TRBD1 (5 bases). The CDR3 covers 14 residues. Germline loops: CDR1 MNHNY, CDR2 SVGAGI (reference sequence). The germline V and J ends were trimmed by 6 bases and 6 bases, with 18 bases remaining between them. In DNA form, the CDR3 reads TGTGCCAGCAGACCGTCGGACAAGACGAGCGAGCAGTACTTC. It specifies CASRPSDKTSEQYF.

The CDR3 DNA is TGTGCCAGTAGTTACCGGACTAGCGGAACCCAGTACTTC. This gives the protein CASSYRTSGTQYF. This chain joins TRBV19 and TRBJ2-5; 10 bases match TRBD2. Germline V gene lookup returns CDR1 LNHDA and CDR2 SQIVND (reference sequence). V lost 5 bases, J lost 8 bases, and 5 bases stayed unmatched. The CDR3 consists of 13 residues.

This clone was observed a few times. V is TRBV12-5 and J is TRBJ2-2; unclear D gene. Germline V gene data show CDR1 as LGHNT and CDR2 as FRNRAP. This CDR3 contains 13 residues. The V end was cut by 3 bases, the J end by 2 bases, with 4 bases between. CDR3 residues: CASGLINTGELFF. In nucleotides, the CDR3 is TGTGCTAGTGGTTTAATAAACACCGGGGAGCTGTTTTTT.

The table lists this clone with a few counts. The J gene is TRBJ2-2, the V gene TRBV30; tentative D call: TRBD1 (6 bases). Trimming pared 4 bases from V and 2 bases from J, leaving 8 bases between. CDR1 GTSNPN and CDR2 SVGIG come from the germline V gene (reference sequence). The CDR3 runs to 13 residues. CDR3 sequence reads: CAWKQGNTGELFF. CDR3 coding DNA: TGTGCCTGGAAACAGGGAAACACCGGGGAGCTGTTTTTT.

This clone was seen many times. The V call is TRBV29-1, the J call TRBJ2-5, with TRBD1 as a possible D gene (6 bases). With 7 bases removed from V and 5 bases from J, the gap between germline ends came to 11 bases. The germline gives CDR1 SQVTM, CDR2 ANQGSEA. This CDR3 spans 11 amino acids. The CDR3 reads CSARGGETQYF. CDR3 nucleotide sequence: TGCAGCGCCAGGGGTGGGGAGACCCAGTACTTC.

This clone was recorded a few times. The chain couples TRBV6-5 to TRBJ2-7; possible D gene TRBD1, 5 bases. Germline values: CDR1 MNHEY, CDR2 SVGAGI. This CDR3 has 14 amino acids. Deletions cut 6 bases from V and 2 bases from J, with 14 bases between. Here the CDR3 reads CASRRGMTAYEQYF. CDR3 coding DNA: TGTGCCAGCAGACGTGGGATGACAGCCTACGAGCAGTACTTC.

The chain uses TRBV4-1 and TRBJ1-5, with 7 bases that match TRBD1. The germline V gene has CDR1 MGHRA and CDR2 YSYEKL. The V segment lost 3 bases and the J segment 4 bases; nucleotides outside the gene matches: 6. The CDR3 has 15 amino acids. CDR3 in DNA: TGCGCCAGCAGCCACTGGGACAGATTAAATCAGCCCCAGCATTTT. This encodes CASSHWDRLNQPQHF.

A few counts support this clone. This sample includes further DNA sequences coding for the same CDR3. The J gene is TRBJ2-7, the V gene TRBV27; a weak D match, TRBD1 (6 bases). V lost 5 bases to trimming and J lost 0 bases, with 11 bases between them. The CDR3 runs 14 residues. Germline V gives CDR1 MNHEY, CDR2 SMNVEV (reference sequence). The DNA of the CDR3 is TGTGCCAGCAGTCCTACAGGGTTCTCCTACGAGCAGTACTTC. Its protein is CASSPTGFSYEQYF.

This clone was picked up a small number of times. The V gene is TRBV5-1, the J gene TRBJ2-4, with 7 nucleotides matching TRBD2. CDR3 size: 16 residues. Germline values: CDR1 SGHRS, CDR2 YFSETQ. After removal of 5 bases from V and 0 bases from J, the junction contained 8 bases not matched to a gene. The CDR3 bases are TGCGCCAGCAGTTCCGCCGGGGGGATAGCCAAAAACATTCAGTACTTC. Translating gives CASSSAGGIAKNIQYF.

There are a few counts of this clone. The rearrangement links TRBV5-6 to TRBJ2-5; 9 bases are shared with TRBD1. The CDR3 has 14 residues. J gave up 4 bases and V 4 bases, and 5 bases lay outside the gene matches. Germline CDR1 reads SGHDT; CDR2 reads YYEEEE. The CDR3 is CASSTPTGGETQYF. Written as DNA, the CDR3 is TGTGCCAGCAGCACGCCGACAGGGGGAGAGACCCAGTACTTC.

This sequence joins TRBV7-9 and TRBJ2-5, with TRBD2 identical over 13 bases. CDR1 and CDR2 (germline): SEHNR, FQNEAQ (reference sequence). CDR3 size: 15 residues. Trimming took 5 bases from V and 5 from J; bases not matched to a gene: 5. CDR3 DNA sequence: TGTGCCAGCAGCCAGGGACTAGCGGGGAGTGAGACCCAGTACTTC. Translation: CASSQGLAGSETQYF.

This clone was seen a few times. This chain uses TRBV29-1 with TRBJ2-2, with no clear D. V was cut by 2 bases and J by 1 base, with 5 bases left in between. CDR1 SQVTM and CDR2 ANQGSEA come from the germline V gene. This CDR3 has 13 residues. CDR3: CSVETQNTGELFF. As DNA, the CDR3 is TGCAGCGTTGAAACACAGAACACCGGGGAGCTGTTTTTT.

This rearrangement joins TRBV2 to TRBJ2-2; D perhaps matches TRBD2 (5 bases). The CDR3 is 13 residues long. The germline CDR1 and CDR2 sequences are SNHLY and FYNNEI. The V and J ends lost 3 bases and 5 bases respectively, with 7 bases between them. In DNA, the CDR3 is TGTGCCAGCAGTGATGAGGGTACCGGGGAGCTGTTTTTT. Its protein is CASSDEGTGELFF.

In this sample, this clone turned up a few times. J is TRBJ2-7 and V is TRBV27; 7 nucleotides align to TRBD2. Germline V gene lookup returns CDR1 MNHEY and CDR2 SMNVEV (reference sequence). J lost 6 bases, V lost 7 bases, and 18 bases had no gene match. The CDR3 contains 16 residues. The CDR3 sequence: CASTTSRGTTRVEQYF. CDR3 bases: TGTGCCAGCACCACGTCAAGAGGGACTACGAGGGTCGAGCAGTACTTC.

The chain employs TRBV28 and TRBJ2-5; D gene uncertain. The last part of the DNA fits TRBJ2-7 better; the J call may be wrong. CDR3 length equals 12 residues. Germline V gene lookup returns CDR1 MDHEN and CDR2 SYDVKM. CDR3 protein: CASSTPLREQYF. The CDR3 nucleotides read TGTGCCAGCAGTACCCCTTTACGCGAGCAGTACTTC.

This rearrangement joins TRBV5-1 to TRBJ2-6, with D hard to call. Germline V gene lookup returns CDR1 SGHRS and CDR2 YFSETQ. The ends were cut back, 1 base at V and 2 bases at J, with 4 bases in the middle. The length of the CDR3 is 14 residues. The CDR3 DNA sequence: TGCGCCAGCAGCTTGCCAGCTGGGGCCAACGTCCTGACTTTC. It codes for CASSLPAGANVLTF.

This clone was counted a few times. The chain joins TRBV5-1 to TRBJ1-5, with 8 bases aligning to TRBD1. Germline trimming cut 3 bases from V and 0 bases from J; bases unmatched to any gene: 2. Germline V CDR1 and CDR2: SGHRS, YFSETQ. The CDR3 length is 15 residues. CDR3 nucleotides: TGCGCCAGCAGCTGGACAGGGTCTAGCAATCAGCCCCAGCATTTT. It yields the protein CASSWTGSSNQPQHF. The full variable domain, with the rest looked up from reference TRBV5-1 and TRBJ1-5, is KAGVTQTPRYLIKTRGQQVTLSCSPISGHRSVSWYQQTPGQGLQFLFEYFSETQRNKGNFPGRFSGRQFSNSRSEMNVSTLELGDSALYLCASSWTGSSNQPQHFGDGTRLSIL.